Listed below are T cell receptor beta chains from one sample, sequenced in a study of T cells in tumors after PD-1 blockade. Here immunoSEQ multiplex PCR was the method, and the copy in TCRdb shows in-frame clones only, minus some. The data hold about 60,000 clones, with about 74% observed a single time. The specimen was PBMCs, collected after anti-PD-1 treatment. These receptors were taken from a human donor with basal cell carcinoma. Each CDR3 is given with its conserved first and last residue. D genes are given only for firm matches. Clone size, where shown, is once, few, many, or a class for clones that have expanded.

TRBJ2-2 TRBD1 TRBV19 medium-sized CATTGTGGSGELFF TGTGCCACAACCGGGACAGGGGGCTCCGGGGAGCTGTTTTTT
TRBJ1-3 . TRBV30 . CAWNGGGVRGNTIYF TGTGCCTGGAATGGGGGAGGAGTGCGCGGAAACACCATATATTTT
TRBJ2-5 TRBD2 TRBV5-4 . CASSFKRGLLQETQYF TGTGCCAGCAGTTTCAAGCGGGGGCTACTACAAGAGACCCAGTACTTC
TRBJ2-2 TRBD2 TRBV9 . CASSVGEGFFTGELFF TGTGCCAGCAGCGTAGGGGAGGGTTTTTTCACCGGGGAGCTGTTTTTT
TRBJ2-5 TRBD1 TRBV7-8 . CASSPTGQKQETQYF TGTGCCAGCAGCCCGACGGGACAGAAGCAAGAGACCCAGTACTTC
TRBJ1-1 . TRBV3-1/TRBV3-2 . CASSLTGDTEAFF TGTGCCAGCAGCCTTACAGGAGACACTGAAGCTTTCTTT
TRBJ2-7 . TRBV30 . CASLDSGYGGYEQYF TGTGCCTCCTTGGACAGCGGATACGGGGGGTACGAGCAGTACTTC
TRBJ2-7 TRBD1 TRBV19 . CASTDRANSYEQYF TGTGCCAGTACGGACAGGGCTAACTCCTACGAGCAGTACTTC
TRBJ1-3 . TRBV3-1/TRBV3-2 once CASSQVVGISGNTIYF TGTGCCAGCAGCCAGGTGGTCGGGATCTCTGGAAACACCATATATTTT
TRBJ1-5 . TRBV6-5 . CASRGPGVNQPQHF TGTGCCAGCAGGGGGCCGGGGGTGAATCAGCCCCAGCATTTT
TRBJ2-2 TRBD2 TRBV2 . CASSEARLAGGTGELFF TGTGCCAGCAGTGAAGCGCGACTAGCGGGGGGGACCGGGGAGCTGTTTTTT
TRBJ2-2 . TRBV3-1/TRBV3-2 few CASSQGLGVELFF TGTGCCAGCAGCCAAGGCTTGGGGGTGGAGCTGTTTTTT
TRBJ1-3 TRBD1 TRBV10-3 . CAISESNRGALGNTIYF TGTGCCATCAGTGAGTCGAACAGGGGGGCGTTAGGAAACACCATATATTTT
TRBJ1-4 . TRBV2 once CASDRPNEKLFF TGTGCCAGCGACAGGCCGAATGAAAAACTGTTTTTT
TRBJ1-2 . TRBV28 . CASTHLGASGGYGYTF TGTGCCAGCACCCACTTAGGGGCTAGCGGAGGCTATGGCTACACCTTC
TRBJ2-1 TRBD1 TRBV19 . CASAQGGSYNEQFF TGTGCCAGTGCACAGGGGGGCTCCTACAATGAGCAGTTCTTC
TRBJ1-2 TRBD1 TRBV28 . CASSLWGQASIYGYTF TGTGCCAGCAGTTTATGGGGACAGGCGTCAATCTATGGCTACACCTTC
TRBJ2-5 . TRBV19 . CASSIPGTQYF TGTGCCAGTAGTATCCCGGGTACCCAGTACTTC
TRBJ1-6 . TRBV6-6 . CASSYLGAPMALHF TGTGCCAGCAGTTACCTGGGGGCCCCAATGGCCCTCCACTTT
TRBJ1-1 . TRBV2 . CASSDGLGGDTEAFF TGTGCCAGCAGTGATGGGCTGGGAGGGGACACTGAAGCTTTCTTT
TRBJ2-7 . TRBV10-1 . CASSPIQETTSYEQYF TGCGCCAGCAGCCCAATTCAGGAGACGACATCCTACGAGCAGTACTTC
TRBJ2-6 TRBD1 TRBV5-1 . CASSLGTGKAGANVLTF TGCGCCAGCAGCTTAGGGACAGGGAAGGCTGGGGCCAACGTCCTGACTTTC
TRBJ1-2 . TRBV5-6 . CASSLGGWDYGYTF TGTGCCAGCAGTCTTGGGGGTTGGGACTATGGCTACACCTTC
TRBJ1-5 . TRBV5-1 . CASRSGINSNQPQHF TGCGCCAGCAGATCCGGGATCAATAGCAATCAGCCCCAGCATTTT
TRBJ1-3 . TRBV6-1 . CASSEGSYSGNTIYF TGTGCCAGCAGTGAAGGGTCCTACTCTGGAAACACCATATATTTT
TRBJ2-5 . TRBV27 . CASSEGQPQVETQYF TGTGCCAGCAGTGAAGGACAGCCTCAAGTCGAGACCCAGTACTTC
TRBJ2-3 TRBD2 TRBV2 . CASNERGSTDTQYF TGTGCCAGCAATGAGCGGGGGAGCACAGATACGCAGTATTTT
TRBJ1-2 TRBD1 TRBV6-4 . CASSAGQGYGYTF TGTGCCAGCAGTGCCGGACAGGGATATGGCTACACCTTC
TRBJ2-3 TRBD2 TRBV11-2 . CASSLVGLAGAITDTQYF TGTGCCAGCAGCTTAGTTGGGCTAGCGGGGGCGATCACAGATACGCAGTATTTT
TRBJ1-2 TRBD1 TRBV27 . CASSSDRAMYGYTF TGTGCCAGCAGTTCGGACAGGGCGATGTATGGCTACACCTTC
TRBJ2-1 . TRBV29-1 . CSAPWGLNEQFF TGCAGCGCCCCGTGGGGGTTGAATGAGCAGTTCTTC
TRBJ1-1 . TRBV2 few CASSEKEGSEAFF TGTGCCAGCAGTGAAAAGGAAGGGTCTGAAGCTTTCTTT
TRBJ2-7 . TRBV20-1 . CSASWGGLDEQYF TGCAGTGCTAGTTGGGGGGGCCTCGACGAGCAGTACTTC
TRBJ1-2 TRBD1 TRBV30 . CAWTVARGLSINYGYTF TGTGCCTGGACCGTCGCGAGGGGGCTCAGCATTAACTATGGCTACACCTTC
TRBJ2-2 . TRBV5-1 . CASSGNTGELFF TGCGCCAGCAGCGGAAACACCGGGGAGCTGTTTTTT
TRBJ2-1 . TRBV12-3/TRBV12-4 once CASSLYAGEQFF TGTGCCAGCAGTTTATATGCGGGTGAGCAGTTCTTC
TRBJ1-2 TRBD1 TRBV3-1/TRBV3-2 . CASSQGVPGGSSYGYTF TGTGCCAGCAGCCAAGGGGTCCCAGGGGGCAGTAGCTATGGCTACACCTTC
TRBJ1-5 . TRBV6-1 few CASSEGQVPNQPQHF TGTGCCAGCAGTGAAGGACAGGTCCCGAATCAGCCCCAGCATTTT
TRBJ1-6 TRBD1 TRBV6-4 . CASSPGTENSPLHF TGTGCCAGCAGTCCCGGGACAGAGAATTCACCCCTCCACTTT
TRBJ2-7 . TRBV2 . CASSEGEQYF TGTGCCAGCAGTGAGGGCGAGCAGTACTTC
TRBJ2-7 . TRBV12-3/TRBV12-4 . CASSYLTYEQYF TGTGCCAGCAGTTATTTAACCTACGAGCAGTACTTC
TRBJ2-7 . TRBV14 . CASSRAGTETYEQYF TGTGCCAGCAGCCGAGCAGGGACCGAAACCTACGAGCAGTACTTC
TRBJ2-7 TRBD2 TRBV10-3 few CANSRTSGTTAVNEQYF TGTGCCAACAGCCGGACTAGCGGGACTACCGCTGTCAACGAGCAGTACTTC